Below, 2 T cell receptor beta chains from the same sample are listed, as sequenced in a study of technical replicates of blood from several donors. Generated by immunoSEQ multiplex PCR, the TCRdb table keeps only in-frame clones and is missing some. The sample includes about 88,000 clones, roughly 94% seen only once; the top ten take around 0.36%. The sequenced sample consisted of T cells isolated from PBMCs. The source is a human donor in good health.

The genes are TRBV4-1 and TRBJ1-1; 7 bases are a match to TRBD1. The J segment lost 5 bases and the V segment lost 5 bases, leaving 14 bases of the junction unmatched. This CDR3 is built from 16 residues. Germline V CDR1 and CDR2: MGHRA, YSYEKL. The CDR3 loop reads CASSFRQGALRTEAFF. CDR3 nucleotides: TGCGCCAGCAGCTTTCGACAGGGTGCGCTGAGAACTGAAGCTTTCTTT.

J is TRBJ1-1 and V is TRBV5-1, with D hard to call. The germline gives CDR1 SGHRS, CDR2 YFSETQ. This CDR3 region has 13 residues. V shed 3 bases and J shed 5 bases, with 11 bases lying between them. CDR3 in amino acids: CASSWTPETEAFF. The CDR3 nucleotides are TGCGCCAGCAGCTGGACTCCGGAGACTGAAGCTTTCTTT.